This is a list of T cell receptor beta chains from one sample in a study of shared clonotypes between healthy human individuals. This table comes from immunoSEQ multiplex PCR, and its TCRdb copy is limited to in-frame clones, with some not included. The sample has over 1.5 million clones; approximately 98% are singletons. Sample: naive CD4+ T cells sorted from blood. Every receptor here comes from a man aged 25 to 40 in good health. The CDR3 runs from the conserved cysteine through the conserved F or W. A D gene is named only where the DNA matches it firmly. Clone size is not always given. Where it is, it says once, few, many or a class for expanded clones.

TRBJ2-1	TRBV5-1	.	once	CASSLGGKTSYNEQFF	TGCGCCAGCAGCTTGGGCGGGAAGACGTCCTACAATGAGCAGTTCTTC
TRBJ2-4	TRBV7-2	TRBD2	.	CASSFGDSGGAKNIQYF	TGTGCCAGCAGCTTTGGAGATAGCGGGGGAGCCAAAAACATTCAGTACTTC
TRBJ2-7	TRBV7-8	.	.	CASSLAVLTGVFEQYF	TGTGCCAGCAGCTTAGCAGTCCTCACGGGGGTCTTCGAGCAGTACTTC
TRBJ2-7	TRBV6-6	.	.	CASSRRDSIREQYF	TGTGCCAGCAGTCGAAGGGACTCAATACGGGAGCAGTACTTC
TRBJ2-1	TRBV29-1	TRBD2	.	CSVMTSGRFNEQFF	TGCAGCGTGATGACTAGCGGGAGGTTCAATGAGCAGTTCTTC
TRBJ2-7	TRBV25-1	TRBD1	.	CASSDADRGFGEQYF	TGTGCCAGCAGTGACGCAGACAGGGGGTTTGGCGAGCAGTACTTC
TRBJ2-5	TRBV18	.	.	CASSPPASRETQYF	TGTGCCAGCTCACCACCGGCTTCACGGGAGACCCAGTACTTC
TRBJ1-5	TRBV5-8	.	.	CASSLVLDGRWQPQHF	TGTGCCAGCAGCTTAGTTCTGGACGGACGATGGCAGCCCCAGCATTTT
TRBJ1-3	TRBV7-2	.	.	CASSILGNTIYF	TGTGCCAGCAGCATACTAGGAAACACCATATATTTT
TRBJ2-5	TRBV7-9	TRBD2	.	CALGEGSSGETQYF	TGTGCCCTGGGGGAGGGCTCTAGCGGGGAGACCCAGTACTTC
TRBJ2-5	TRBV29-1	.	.	CSVHPGLDLETQYF	TGCAGCGTTCACCCAGGCCTAGACTTAGAGACCCAGTACTTC
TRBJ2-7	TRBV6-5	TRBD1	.	CASSYTGGPWEQYF	TGTGCCAGCAGTTACACAGGGGGACCGTGGGAGCAGTACTTC
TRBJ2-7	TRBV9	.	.	CASSDDPFGGEQYF	TGTGCCAGCAGCGATGACCCCTTCGGGGGCGAGCAGTACTTC
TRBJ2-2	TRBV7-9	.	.	CASSFRPRFRNTGELFF	TGTGCCAGCAGCTTTAGACCTAGGTTTAGGAACACCGGGGAGCTGTTTTTT
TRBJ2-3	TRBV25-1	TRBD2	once	CASSPSGGNKDTQYF	TGTGCCAGCAGTCCTAGCGGGGGGAATAAAGATACGCAGTATTTT
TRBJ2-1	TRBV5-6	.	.	CASRQIAYNEQFF	TGTGCCAGCAGACAAATAGCCTACAATGAGCAGTTCTTC
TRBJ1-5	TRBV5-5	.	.	CASTLWGGLDQPQHF	TGTGCCAGCACCCTATGGGGGGGCCTGGATCAGCCCCAGCATTTT
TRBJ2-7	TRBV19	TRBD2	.	CASKRTSGPYEQYF	TGTGCCAGCAAGAGGACTAGCGGCCCCTACGAGCAGTACTTC
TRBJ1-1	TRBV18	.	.	CASSPLDRNTEAFF	TGTGCCAGCTCACCCCTCGACAGGAACACTGAAGCTTTCTTT
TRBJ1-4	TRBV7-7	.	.	CASSSSRGEKLFF	TGTGCTAGCAGCTCGAGTCGGGGAGAAAAACTGTTTTTT
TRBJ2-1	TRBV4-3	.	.	CASSQDLRGAADNEQFF	TGCGCCAGCAGCCAAGATCTGAGGGGGGCCGCCGACAATGAGCAGTTCTTC
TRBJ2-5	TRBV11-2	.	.	CASSSGPRETQYF	TGTGCCAGCAGCTCGGGACCGCGGGAGACCCAGTACTTC
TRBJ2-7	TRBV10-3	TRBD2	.	CAISESQRGSYEQYF	TGTGCCATCAGTGAGTCACAGCGGGGCTCCTACGAGCAGTACTTC
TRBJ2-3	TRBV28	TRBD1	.	CASSFPTGLFFTQYF	TGTGCCAGCAGTTTCCCGACAGGGTTGTTTTTTACGCAGTATTTT
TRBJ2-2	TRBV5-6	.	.	CASTSRGGRNTGELFF	TGTGCCAGCACCTCGCGAGGGGGGAGAAACACCGGGGAGCTGTTTTTT
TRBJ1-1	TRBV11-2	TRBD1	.	CASSLDRGSTEAFF	TGTGCCAGCAGCTTAGACAGGGGGTCCACTGAAGCTTTCTTT
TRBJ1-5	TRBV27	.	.	CASSLAAHQPQHF	TGTGCCAGCAGTTTGGCAGCTCATCAGCCCCAGCATTTT
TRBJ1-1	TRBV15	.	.	CATSRDNRGPEAFF	TGTGCCACCAGCAGAGACAACCGGGGGCCTGAAGCTTTCTTT
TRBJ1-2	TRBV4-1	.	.	CASSQEGAGLIGYTF	TGCGCCAGCAGCCAAGAAGGGGCGGGACTTATTGGCTACACCTTC
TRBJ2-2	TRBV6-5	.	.	CASSYSGIRGPLFF	TGTGCCAGCAGTTACTCGGGGATCCGGGGTCCCCTGTTTTTT
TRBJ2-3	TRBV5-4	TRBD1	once	CASRDRVQDTQYF	TGTGCCAGCCGGGACAGGGTGCAAGATACGCAGTATTTT
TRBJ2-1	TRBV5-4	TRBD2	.	CASSTFTSGTGNEQFF	TGTGCCAGCAGCACCTTCACTAGCGGGACGGGCAATGAGCAGTTCTTC
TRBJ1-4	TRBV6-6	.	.	CASSYVETLNLEKLFF	TGTGCCAGCAGTTACGTGGAGACCTTAAACCTTGAAAAACTGTTTTTT
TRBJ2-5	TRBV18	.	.	CASSPVQLQETQYF	TGTGCCAGCTCACCAGTACAGCTCCAAGAGACCCAGTACTTC
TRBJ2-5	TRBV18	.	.	CASSSGVGQETQYF	TGTGCCAGCTCATCGGGGGTGGGACAAGAGACCCAGTACTTC
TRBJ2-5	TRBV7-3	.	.	CASSLAPGITQYF	TGTGCCAGCAGCTTAGCCCCTGGAATAACCCAGTACTTC
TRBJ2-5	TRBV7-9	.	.	CASSVGGRQETQYF	TGTGCCAGCAGCGTTGGAGGTCGTCAAGAGACCCAGTACTTC
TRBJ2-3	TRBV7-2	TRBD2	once	CASSLATLAGYTDTQYF	TGTGCCAGCAGCTTAGCGACACTAGCGGGATACACAGATACGCAGTATTTT
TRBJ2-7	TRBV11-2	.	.	CASSRGWGARTNEQYF	TGTGCCAGCAGCCGAGGTTGGGGGGCCCGGACTAACGAGCAGTACTTC
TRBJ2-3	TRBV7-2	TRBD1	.	CASSLAGQIRTDTQYF	TGTGCCAGCAGCTTAGCGGGACAGATCAGGACAGATACGCAGTATTTT
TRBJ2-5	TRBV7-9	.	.	CASSPPGQETQYF	TGTGCCAGTAGCCCCCCAGGGCAAGAGACCCAGTACTTC
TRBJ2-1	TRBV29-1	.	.	CSIRETPIYNEQFF	TGCAGCATACGGGAGACACCAATCTACAATGAGCAGTTCTTC
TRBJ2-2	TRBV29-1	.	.	CSVEDPSWGNTGELFF	TGCAGCGTTGAAGATCCCTCCTGGGGAAACACCGGGGAGCTGTTTTTT
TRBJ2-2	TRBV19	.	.	CASSIGGDTGELFF	TGTGCCAGTAGTATAGGCGGAGACACCGGGGAGCTGTTTTTT
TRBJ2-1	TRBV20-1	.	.	CSARVVGEQFF	TGCAGTGCTAGAGTTGTGGGTGAGCAGTTCTTC
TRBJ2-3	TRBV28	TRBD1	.	CASSSSGTGGSDTQYF	TGTGCCAGCAGTTCCTCCGGGACAGGGGGGTCAGATACGCAGTATTTT
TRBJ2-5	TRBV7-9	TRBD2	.	CASGRTGGEGETQYF	TGTGCCAGCGGACGGACGGGAGGGGAGGGGGAGACCCAGTACTTC
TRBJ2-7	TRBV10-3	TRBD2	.	CAISDPGLAGGPGEQYF	TGTGCCATCAGTGACCCGGGGCTAGCGGGAGGGCCGGGGGAGCAGTACTTC
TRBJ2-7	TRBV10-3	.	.	CAISGGTNRELGEQYF	TGTGCCATCAGTGGGGGGACAAATCGGGAGCTCGGCGAGCAGTACTTC
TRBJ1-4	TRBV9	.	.	CASSADGKNNEKLFF	TGTGCCAGCAGCGCCGACGGAAAGAATAATGAAAAACTGTTTTTT
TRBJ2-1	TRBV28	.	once	CASSPWGVGNEQFF	TGTGCCAGCAGTCCATGGGGGGTCGGCAATGAGCAGTTCTTC
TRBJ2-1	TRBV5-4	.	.	CASRREGWGNEQFF	TGTGCCAGCAGAAGAGAGGGTTGGGGCAATGAGCAGTTCTTC
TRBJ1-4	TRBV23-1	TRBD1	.	CASSPHPNRGTNEKLFF	TGCGCCAGCAGTCCTCACCCAAACAGGGGAACTAATGAAAAACTGTTTTTT
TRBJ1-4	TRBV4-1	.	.	CASSQLGLWRGNEKLFF	TGCGCCAGCAGCCAGTTGGGGTTGTGGAGGGGCAATGAAAAACTGTTTTTT
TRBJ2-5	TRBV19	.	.	CAKLLRDTKGETQYF	TGTGCCAAATTGCTTCGGGACACAAAAGGGGAGACCCAGTACTTC
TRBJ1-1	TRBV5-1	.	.	CASSYAGRGSRTEAFF	TGCGCCAGCAGCTACGCGGGGAGGGGAAGCCGCACTGAAGCTTTCTTT
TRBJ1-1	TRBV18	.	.	CASSPLSRENTEAFF	TGTGCCAGCTCACCCCTCTCGAGGGAGAACACTGAAGCTTTCTTT
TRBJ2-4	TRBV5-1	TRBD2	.	CASSLVLAGEGDIQYF	TGCGCCAGCAGCTTGGTTCTAGCGGGAGAGGGGGACATTCAGTACTTC
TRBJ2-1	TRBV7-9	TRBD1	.	CASSPGTGVNNEQFF	TGTGCCAGCAGTCCCGGGACAGGGGTTAACAATGAGCAGTTCTTC